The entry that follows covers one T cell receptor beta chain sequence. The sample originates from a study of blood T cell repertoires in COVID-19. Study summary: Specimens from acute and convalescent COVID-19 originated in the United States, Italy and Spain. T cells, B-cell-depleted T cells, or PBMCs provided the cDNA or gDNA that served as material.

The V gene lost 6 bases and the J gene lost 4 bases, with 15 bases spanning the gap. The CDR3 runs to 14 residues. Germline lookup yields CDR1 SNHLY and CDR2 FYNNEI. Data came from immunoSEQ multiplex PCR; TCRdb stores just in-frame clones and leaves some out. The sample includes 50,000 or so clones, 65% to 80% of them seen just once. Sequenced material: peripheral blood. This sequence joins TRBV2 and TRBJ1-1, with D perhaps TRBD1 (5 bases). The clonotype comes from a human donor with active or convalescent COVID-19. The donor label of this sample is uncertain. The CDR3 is CASSATGVGTEAFF. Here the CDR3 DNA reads TGTGCCAGCAGCGCTACGGGGGTGGGCACTGAAGCTTTCTTT. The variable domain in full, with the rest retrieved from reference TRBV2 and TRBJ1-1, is EPEVTQTPSHQVTQMGQEVILRCVPISNHLYFYWYRQILGQKVEFLVSFYNNEISEKSEIFDDQFSVERPDGSNFTLKIRSTKLEDSAMYFCASSATGVGTEAFFGQGTRLTVV.